The 3 T cell receptor beta chains below all came from one sample that was sequenced in a study of control samples from healthy donors and cancer patients. Clones were sequenced by immunoSEQ multiplex PCR, and TCRdb holds only the in-frame ones, with some missing. The table shows about 93,000 clones, with about nine tenths occurring only once. Specimen: blood. The receptors were sampled from a woman in her sixties or seventies in good health.

This clone was counted once. The chain employs TRBV2 and TRBJ2-5; TRBD1 or TRBD2 may be the D gene (5 bases each). Looked up from germline, CDR1 is SNHLY and CDR2 is FYNNEI. Trimming took 7 bases from V and 3 from J, leaving 15 bases between them. The length of the CDR3 is 14 residues. CDR3 residues: CASNPGRGEETQYF. The CDR3 DNA reads TGTGCCAGCAACCCAGGACGAGGGGAAGAGACCCAGTACTTC. The full variable domain, completed using reference TRBV2 and TRBJ2-5, is EPEVTQTPSHQVTQMGQEVILRCVPISNHLYFYWYRQILGQKVEFLVSFYNNEISEKSEIFDDQFSVERPDGSNFTLKIRSTKLEDSAMYFCASNPGRGEETQYFGPGTRLLVL.

This chain connects TRBV7-2 to TRBJ1-6; D not resolved. CDR3 length: 15 residues. Germline assignment: CDR1 SGHTA and CDR2 FQGNSA. Trimming took 7 bases from V and 9 from J, leaving 19 bases between them. The CDR3 DNA reads as TGTGCCAGCACCCCTGAGAGCGGCGTAATTTCACCCCTCCACTTT. It translates to CASTPESGVISPLHF.

V and J are TRBV6-6 and TRBJ1-2; the match to TRBD1 covers 7 bases. Germline V CDR1 and CDR2: MNHNY, SVGAGI (reference sequence). V lost 5 bases to trimming and J lost 2 bases; unmatched junction nucleotides: 2. The CDR3 length is 13 residues. CDR3 amino acids: CASSLGQNYGYTF. DNA for the CDR3: TGTGCCAGCAGTCTGGGACAGAACTATGGCTACACCTTC.